A single sample is the source of the 2 T cell receptor beta chains below, sequenced in a study of shared clonotypes between healthy human individuals. Repertoires were generated with immunoSEQ multiplex PCR, while TCRdb's copy carries only in-frame clones and drops some. This sample has a few hundred thousand clones, with 97% found just once. Sequenced sample: naive CD4+ T cells sorted from blood. The subset here: CD45RA+ positively selected. All receptors derive from a woman in her 30s in good health.

The rearrangement uses TRBV19 and TRBJ1-1; D gene uncertain. This CDR3 comprises 14 residues. The V and J ends lost 7 bases and 4 bases respectively, with 16 bases between them. Germline V gene data show CDR1 as LNHDA and CDR2 as SQIVND (reference sequence). DNA for the CDR3: TGTGCCAGTATGCCGGGGTTTAAGGGCACTGAAGCTTTCTTT. Translation gives CASMPGFKGTEAFF.

The V and J genes are TRBV28 and TRBJ2-2; unclear D gene. Germline lookup yields CDR1 MDHEN and CDR2 SYDVKM. The CDR3 has 16 residues. V shed 7 bases and J shed 0 bases, with 15 bases lying between them. CDR3 nucleotides: TGTGCCAGCAATAGGGCGCCCGCAGCGAACACCGGGGAGCTGTTTTTT. Amino acid sequence: CASNRAPAANTGELFF.